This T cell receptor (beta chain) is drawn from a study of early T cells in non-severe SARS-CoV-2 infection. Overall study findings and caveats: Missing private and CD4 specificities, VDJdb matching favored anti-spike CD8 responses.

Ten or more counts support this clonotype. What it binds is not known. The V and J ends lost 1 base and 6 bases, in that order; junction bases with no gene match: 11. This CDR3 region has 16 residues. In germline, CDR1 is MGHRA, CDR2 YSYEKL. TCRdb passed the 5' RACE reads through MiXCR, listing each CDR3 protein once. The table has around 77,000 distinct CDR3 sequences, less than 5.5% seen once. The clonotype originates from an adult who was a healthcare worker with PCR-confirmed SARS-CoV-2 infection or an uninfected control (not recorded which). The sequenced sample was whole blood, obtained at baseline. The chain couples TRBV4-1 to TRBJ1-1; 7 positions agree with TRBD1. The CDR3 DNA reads TGCGCCAGCAGCCAAGGGGCAGACAGGGTTTACCCTGAAGCTTTCTTT. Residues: CASSQGADRVYPEAFF.